The rows below give T cell receptor beta chains drawn from one sample of a study of Tregs in tolerant kidney transplant recipients. TCRdb's copy holds only in-frame clones and misses some; the assay was immunoSEQ multiplex PCR. Found here are about 120,000 clones, roughly nine tenths of them singletons; the top ten hold approximately 0.54%. The sample was CD4+ T cells from blood. The receptors were gathered from a human donor in good health. CDR3s leave out the opening cysteine and the closing phenylalanine or tryptophan.

J | V | length | CDR3
TRBJ2-3 | TRBV5-1 | 14 | ASSLVLSGRTDTQY
TRBJ1-5 | TRBV6-6 | 11 | ASRPTGNQPQH
TRBJ1-3 | TRBV30 | 11 | ALGLHSGNTIY
TRBJ2-1 | TRBV7-2 | 13 | ASSQQGASYNEQF
TRBJ2-7 | TRBV27 | 12 | ASSLIGSSYEQY
TRBJ1-1 | TRBV30 | 13 | AWSVGSRLNTEAF
TRBJ2-7 | TRBV7-9 | 11 | ASSPKGPYEQY
TRBJ1-5 | TRBV7-2 | 12 | ASSRAGRNQPQH
TRBJ2-2 | TRBV11-3 | 12 | ASSQGQNTGELF
TRBJ2-7 | TRBV30 | 14 | AWKRQRRTQTYEQY
TRBJ1-5 | TRBV10-2 | 14 | ARTGTGIVSNQPQH
TRBJ1-2 | TRBV29-1 | 11 | SVELPEGAGYT
TRBJ1-4 | TRBV6-1 | 12 | ASSATGLSEKLF
TRBJ1-5 | TRBV6-6 | 12 | ASSYGQINQPQH
TRBJ1-6 | TRBV5-6 | 14 | ASSLRPNSYNSPLH
TRBJ2-6 | TRBV25-1 | 16 | ASSEGTASGSGANVLT
TRBJ1-3 | TRBV29-1 | 14 | SVARVAGGSGNTIY
TRBJ1-2 | TRBV18 | 9 | ATGQGNGYT
TRBJ1-1 | TRBV10-3 | 11 | AISEEGRVSAF
TRBJ2-2 | TRBV28 | 13 | ASSLQGQKAGELF
TRBJ1-1 | TRBV7-3 | 11 | ASSLLPTTEAF
TRBJ2-2 | TRBV7-2 | 15 | ASSLGPRAANTGELF
TRBJ1-4 | TRBV15 | 13 | ATSFSTASNEKLF
TRBJ2-1 | TRBV5-1 | 12 | ASSSVEDYNEQF
TRBJ1-2 | TRBV9 | 10 | ASSPSDYGYT
TRBJ2-7 | TRBV5-1 | 12 | ASSGGTGVGEQY
TRBJ1-3 | TRBV7-2 | 15 | ASSWWPKGSSGNTIY
TRBJ2-7 | TRBV15 | 13 | ATSRDDSPPYEQY
TRBJ1-5 | TRBV7-2 | 13 | ASSLSGDHNQPQH
TRBJ2-7 | TRBV18 | 10 | ASSPTSDEQY
TRBJ2-5 | TRBV5-6 | 13 | ASSLERGGSETQY
TRBJ2-5 | TRBV30 | 12 | AWSRRVSGETQY
TRBJ1-4 | TRBV5-1 | 13 | ASSLASGAGKKLF
TRBJ1-2 | TRBV7-6 | 12 | ASSLVEGSYGYT
TRBJ1-5 | TRBV6-5 | 11 | ASSRENQGPQH
TRBJ2-3 | TRBV18 | 14 | ASSVSLAGNSDTQY
TRBJ1-2 | TRBV7-3 | 11 | ASSLTMGSGYT
TRBJ2-2 | TRBV5-1 | 13 | ASSLGHLNTGELF
TRBJ2-5 | TRBV19 | 11 | ASSGRAWETQY
TRBJ1-4 | TRBV19 | 12 | ASSITAGGEKLF
TRBJ1-2 | TRBV9 | 10 | ASSEDMKGYT
TRBJ2-3 | TRBV7-8 | 17 | ASSLVLSPSGRRRDTQY
TRBJ2-2 | TRBV14 | 13 | ASSQDRAGTGELF
TRBJ2-7 | TRBV29-1 | 10 | SVGDGSYEQY
TRBJ1-1 | TRBV25-1 | 13 | ASSGGFSLNTEAF
TRBJ2-1 | TRBV19 | 12 | ASSIVGSYNEQF
TRBJ1-4 | TRBV18 | 13 | ASSPFEQVNEKLF
TRBJ2-1 | TRBV19 | 14 | ASSRDYSSSYNEQF
TRBJ1-2 | TRBV15 | 14 | ATSRGGTQQGRGYT
TRBJ2-3 | TRBV5-5 | 14 | ASRDWRSLSTDTQY
TRBJ2-1 | TRBV11-3 | 13 | ASSFRGDRSNEQF
TRBJ1-1 | TRBV7-6 | 13 | ASSLGGPMNTEAF